These 28 T cell receptor beta chains were sequenced from one sample in a study of cytomegalovirus exposure and HLA in healthy donors. TCRdb keeps only in-frame clones here, not all; method: immunoSEQ multiplex PCR. The top ten hold approximately 2.1% of the sample, which has 100,000 to 150,000 clones, over 85% seen once. The sequenced sample consisted of PBMCs. These TCRs come from a young woman in good health and CMV-seronegative.

The chain joins TRBV9 to TRBJ2-1; D possibly corresponds to TRBD2 (6 bases). Trimming cost V 2 bases and J 6 bases, with 15 bases left between them. The CDR3 is made up of 15 amino acids. The V gene's germline CDR1 is SGDLS and CDR2 YYNGEE. CDR3 nucleotide sequence: TGTGCCAGCAGCGTCGGGAGTAGTCTTGTCAATGAGCAGTTCTTC. It encodes CASSVGSSLVNEQFF.

The gene calls are TRBV28 and TRBJ1-2; D uncertain. This CDR3 comprises 13 residues. CDR1 is MDHEN and CDR2 is SYDVKM in the germline V gene. Trimming removed 3 bases from V and 0 bases from J, with 5 bases in between. CDR3 loop: CASSFGANYGYTF. CDR3 DNA sequence: TGTGCCAGCAGTTTCGGAGCTAACTATGGCTACACCTTC.

The rearrangement links TRBV6-4 to TRBJ2-7; D gene unclear. Trimming cost V 2 bases and J 2 bases, with 10 bases left between them. CDR3 size: 14 residues. Germline assignment: CDR1 MRHNA and CDR2 SNTAGT. For the CDR3, the DNA is TGTGCCAGCAGTGACGGCCCAGGTACCTACGAGCAGTACTTC. Translated, it gives CASSDGPGTYEQYF.

This chain joins TRBV7-8 and TRBJ1-4, with 7 bases matching TRBD1. The CDR3 sequence is 17 residues long. The germline CDR1 and CDR2 sequences are SGHVS and FQNEAQ. With 6 bases clipped from V and 6 bases from J, the junction kept 16 bases outside the gene matches. CDR3 coding DNA: TGTGCCAGCAGATCGGGGAGAAGGGGGCCTGGGGATGAAAAACTGTTTTTT. This encodes CASRSGRRGPGDEKLFF.

V usage is TRBV27 and J usage is TRBJ2-4, with TRBD2 matching 8 bases. This CDR3 contains 15 residues. V lost 5 bases to trimming and J lost 7 bases; unmatched junction nucleotides: 10. Germline values: CDR1 MNHEY, CDR2 SMNVEV (reference sequence). CDR3 amino acids: CASSTKAGVWNIQYF. The CDR3, as DNA: TGTGCCAGCAGTACAAAAGCGGGAGTATGGAACATTCAGTACTTC.

The chain is built from TRBV2 and TRBJ1-1, with D hard to call. CDR3 length equals 13 residues. V was cut by 7 bases and J by 1 base, with 10 bases left in between. The germline V gene encodes CDR1 SNHLY and CDR2 FYNNEI. The CDR3 spells CASTFSTNTEAFF. The CDR3 DNA reads as TGTGCCAGCACGTTCTCTACGAACACTGAAGCTTTCTTT.

V usage is TRBV7-3 and J usage is TRBJ2-3, with 12 bases identical to TRBD2. The CDR3 loop spans 16 amino acids. CDR1 is SGHTA and CDR2 is FQGTGA in the germline V gene. Unmatched junction bases numbered 7, after V lost 5 bases and J lost 4 bases. The CDR3 sequence is CASSRERLAGADTQYF. CDR3 nucleotides: TGTGCCAGCAGCCGGGAGCGACTAGCGGGAGCAGATACGCAGTATTTT.

This clone appeared a single time. The chain combines TRBV30 with TRBJ2-7; the match to TRBD1 covers 8 bases. The germline V gene has CDR1 GTSNPN and CDR2 SVGIG (reference sequence). CDR3 length: 12 residues. V lost 1 base and J lost 5; bases outside the gene matches: 1. DNA for the CDR3: TGTGCCTGGAGTGAGACAGGGGACGAGCAGTACTTC. Translating it yields CAWSETGDEQYF. Looking up the rest from reference TRBV30 and TRBJ2-7 gives the full variable domain: SQTIHQWPATLVQPVGSPLSLECTVEGTSNPNLYWYRQAAGRGLQLLFYSVGIGQISSEVPQNLSASRPQDRQFILSSKKLLLSDSGFYLCAWSETGDEQYFGPGTRLTVT.

This chain joins TRBV19 and TRBJ1-6; 11 positions match TRBD1. The CDR3 covers 15 residues. Germline CDR1 LNHDA, CDR2 SQIVND (reference sequence). V was clipped by 6 bases and J by 8 bases; unmatched bases: 6. The CDR3 sequence: CASSRTGGWDSPLHF. CDR3 nucleotide sequence: TGTGCCAGTAGCCGGACAGGGGGCTGGGATTCACCCCTCCACTTT.

V and J are TRBV7-2 and TRBJ2-7; D possibly corresponds to TRBD2 (5 bases). With 5 bases removed from V and 1 base from J, the gap between germline ends came to 12 bases. Germline values: CDR1 SGHTA, CDR2 FQGNSA. The CDR3 sequence is 14 residues long. The CDR3 is CASSLSGFSYEQYF. CDR3 DNA sequence: TGTGCCAGCAGCCTAAGCGGCTTTTCCTACGAGCAGTACTTC.

This chain uses TRBV11-2 with TRBJ1-2, with 8 bases aligning to TRBD1. Germline assignment: CDR1 SGHAT and CDR2 FQNNGV. V was clipped by 1 base and J by 8 bases; unmatched bases: 6. The CDR3 loop spans 14 amino acids. This CDR3 reads CASSLVGQGGGYTF. The CDR3 DNA sequence: TGTGCCAGCAGCTTAGTCGGACAGGGAGGCGGCTACACCTTC.

V gene TRBV28 combines with J gene TRBJ1-1; tentatively, D is TRBD1 (6 bases). The germline V gene has CDR1 MDHEN and CDR2 SYDVKM. CDR3 size: 14 residues. V gave up 6 bases and J gave up 0 bases, with 11 bases separating them. This CDR3 reads CASSTGPLNTEAFF. The CDR3 region has the DNA TGTGCCAGCAGCACAGGGCCCCTGAACACTGAAGCTTTCTTT.

The gene calls are TRBV2 and TRBJ2-5; a weak D match, TRBD1 (6 bases). The CDR3 extends over 14 amino acids. Germline V gene sequence: CDR1 SNHLY, CDR2 FYNNEI. The V end lost 4 bases, the J end lost 0 bases, and 9 bases lay between the germline ends. The CDR3 sequence is CASSGRTDQETQYF. The CDR3, as DNA: TGTGCCAGCAGTGGACGGACAGACCAAGAGACCCAGTACTTC.

The rearrangement uses TRBV30 and TRBJ1-5; 9 bases map to TRBD1. CDR3 length: 13 residues. After removal of 8 bases from V and 15 bases from J, the junction contained 17 bases not matched to a gene. Germline assignment: CDR1 GTSNPN and CDR2 SVGIG (reference sequence). The CDR3 DNA sequence: TGTGCCGGCCGGGAGGACAGGGGTTCGAGAGTGCATTTT. It translates to CAGREDRGSRVHF.

V usage is TRBV4-1 and J usage is TRBJ2-7, with a tentative D call TRBD1 (5 bases). This CDR3 comprises 16 residues. V lost 7 bases and J 5 bases, leaving 24 bases between the germline ends. Germline V gene sequence: CDR1 MGHRA, CDR2 YSYEKL. CDR3 protein: CASTSLPGISFHEQYF. In DNA form, the CDR3 reads TGCGCCAGCACCTCCCTCCCAGGGATATCCTTCCACGAGCAGTACTTC.

This clone appeared a single time. This chain joins TRBV6-8 and TRBJ2-1; perhaps TRBD2 as D (6 bases). This CDR3 region has 16 residues. The ends were cut back, 7 bases at V and 3 bases at J, with 19 bases in the middle. Germline V gene lookup returns CDR1 MNHGY and CDR2 SAAAGT. This chain's CDR3 is CASTTSGPGGYNEQFF. The CDR3 DNA is TGTGCCAGCACCACCAGTGGCCCCGGGGGCTACAATGAGCAGTTCTTC.

The J gene is TRBJ2-7, the V gene TRBV4-1, with 8 bases aligning to TRBD1. The CDR3 runs to 18 residues. CDR1 MGHRA and CDR2 YSYEKL come from the germline V gene. The V segment lost 1 base and the J segment 2 bases; nucleotides outside the gene matches: 13. The CDR3 DNA sequence: TGCGCCAGCAGCCAAGGTCCCCAGACAGGGGTTTACCCCTACGAGCAGTACTTC. Amino acid sequence: CASSQGPQTGVYPYEQYF.

This rearrangement joins TRBV2 to TRBJ2-5; 10 bases are shared with TRBD2. This CDR3 spans 14 amino acids. J gave up 4 bases and V 1 base, and 0 bases lay outside the gene matches. CDR1 is SNHLY and CDR2 is FYNNEI in the germline V gene. The CDR3 coding sequence is TGTGCCAGCAGTGAAGGACTAGCGGGAGAGACCCAGTACTTC. As protein: CASSEGLAGETQYF.

This clone was seen more than once but under ten times. The chain combines TRBV2 with TRBJ1-5; 7 bases are a match to TRBD1. CDR1 SNHLY and CDR2 FYNNEI come from the germline V gene. The CDR3 has 15 residues. V dropped 6 bases and J dropped 1; count of bases not matched to a gene: 6. The CDR3 reads CASRLTGISNQPQHF. The DNA for the CDR3 is TGTGCCAGCAGACTGACAGGGATAAGCAATCAGCCCCAGCATTTT.

The V and J genes are TRBV27 and TRBJ2-7; 9 bases map to TRBD1. This CDR3 has 16 residues. Germline values: CDR1 MNHEY, CDR2 SMNVEV (reference sequence). V lost 5 bases and J lost 4; bases outside the gene matches: 12. The chain's CDR3 is CASSGTSGTGNYEQYF. CDR3 DNA sequence: TGTGCCAGCAGTGGGACATCCGGGACAGGGAATTACGAGCAGTACTTC.

This clone was recorded only once. V gene TRBV6-5 combines with J gene TRBJ1-2, with TRBD1 matching over 8 bases. Trimming at V came to 6 bases and at J to 6 bases, leaving 3 bases not matched to a gene. CDR3 length: 12 amino acids. Per germline, CDR1 MNHEY and CDR2 SVGAGI. The CDR3 loop is CASSWDRNGYTF. The CDR3 nucleotides are TGTGCCAGCAGCTGGGACAGGAATGGCTACACCTTC.

A single count supports this clone. V is TRBV19 and J is TRBJ1-5; no clear D. The CDR3 loop spans 13 amino acids. Trimming shortened V by 3 bases and J by 11 bases, and 14 bases separated the two germline ends. The germline V gene has CDR1 LNHDA and CDR2 SQIVND (reference sequence). This CDR3 is CASSIGSTWAQHF. As DNA, the CDR3 is TGTGCCAGTAGTATCGGGTCCACATGGGCCCAGCATTTT. The full variable domain, completed using reference TRBV19 and TRBJ1-5, is DGGITQSPKYLFRKEGQNVTLSCEQNLNHDAMYWYRQDPGQGLRLIYYSQIVNDFQKGDIAEGYSVSREKKESFPLTVTSAQKNPTAFYLCASSIGSTWAQHFGDGTRLSIL.

V usage is TRBV18 and J usage is TRBJ2-2; the D gene is possibly TRBD1 (6 bases). In germline, CDR1 is KGHSH, CDR2 LQKENI. V was trimmed by 0 bases and J by 5 bases, leaving 10 bases between them. The CDR3 loop spans 15 amino acids. Here the CDR3 reads CASSPPGAATGELFF. DNA of the CDR3: TGTGCCAGCTCACCACCGGGGGCTGCGACCGGGGAGCTGTTTTTT.

This rearrangement joins TRBV5-6 to TRBJ2-1; 13 nucleotides line up with TRBD2. Germline CDR1 SGHDT, CDR2 YYEEEE. J gave up 5 bases and V 4 bases, and 3 bases lay outside the gene matches. This CDR3 has 15 amino acids. CDR3 bases: TGTGCCAGCAGCACCGGACTAGCGGGAGACAATGAGCAGTTCTTC. Protein product: CASSTGLAGDNEQFF.

The rearrangement links TRBV6-5 to TRBJ1-5; possibly TRBD1 for D (6 bases). The CDR3 consists of 14 residues. Trimming pared 4 bases from V and 7 bases from J, leaving 14 bases between. Germline assignment: CDR1 MNHEY and CDR2 SVGAGI. DNA for the CDR3: TGTGCCAGCAGTTCCCCGACAGGAGGACAGCCCCAGCATTTT. It encodes CASSSPTGGQPQHF.

The V and J genes are TRBV9 and TRBJ1-1; tentatively, D is TRBD1 (6 bases). Trimming took off 0 bases at V and 6 bases at J, with 18 bases between the two ends. The CDR3 consists of 16 residues. Germline V CDR1 and CDR2: SGDLS, YYNGEE. CDR3 nucleotides: TGTGCCAGCAGCGTAGCTGCGGGGGCGTCGGCCTCTGAAGCTTTCTTT. Protein: CASSVAAGASASEAFF.

This chain joins TRBV6-1 and TRBJ1-1; D is ambiguous. This CDR3 region has 15 residues. The V end lost 2 bases, the J end lost 1 base, and 11 bases lay between the germline ends. Germline assignment: CDR1 MNHNS and CDR2 SASEGT. Written as DNA, the CDR3 is TGTGCCAGCAGTGAAACGCAGGCCAGGAACACTGAAGCTTTCTTT. Translation: CASSETQARNTEAFF.

The chain has TRBV30 and TRBJ2-5; 8 nucleotides match TRBD2. CDR1 is GTSNPN and CDR2 is SVGIG in the germline V gene (reference sequence). V lost 1 base, J lost 9 bases, and 10 bases stayed unmatched. CDR3 size: 14 residues. CDR3 nucleotide sequence: TGTGCCTGGAGTGGCGGGAGGCCTCCGGGGGCCCAGTACTTC. It encodes CAWSGGRPPGAQYF.